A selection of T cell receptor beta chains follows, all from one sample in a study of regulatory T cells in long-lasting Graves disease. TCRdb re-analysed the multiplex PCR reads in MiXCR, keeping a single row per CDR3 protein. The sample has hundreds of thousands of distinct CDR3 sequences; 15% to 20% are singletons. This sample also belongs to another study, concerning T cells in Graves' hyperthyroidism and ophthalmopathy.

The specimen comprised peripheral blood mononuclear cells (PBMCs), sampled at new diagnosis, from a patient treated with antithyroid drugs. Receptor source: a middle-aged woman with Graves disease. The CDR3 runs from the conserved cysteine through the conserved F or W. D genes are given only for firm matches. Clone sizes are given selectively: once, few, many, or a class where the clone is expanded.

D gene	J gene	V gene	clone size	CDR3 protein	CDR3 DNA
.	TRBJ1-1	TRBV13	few	CASSPAGRTEAFF	TGTGCCAGCAGCCCCGCAGGGAGAACTGAAGCTTTCTTT
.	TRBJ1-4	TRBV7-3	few	CASSPGTGPGEKLFF	TGTGCCAGCAGCCCAGGCACAGGGCCAGGAGAAAAACTGTTTTTT
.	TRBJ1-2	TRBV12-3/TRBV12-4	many	CASSLPPMTGYTF	TGTGCCAGCAGCCTACCACCTATGACAGGCTACACCTTC
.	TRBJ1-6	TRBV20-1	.	CSARIQGTSYNSPLHF	TGCAGTGCTAGAATCCAGGGCACCTCCTATAATTCACCCCTCCACTTT
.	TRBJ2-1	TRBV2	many	CASRVRGTHYNEQFF	TGTGCCAGCAGAGTCCGGGGGACTCACTACAATGAGCAGTTCTTC
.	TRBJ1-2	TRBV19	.	CASRGGTDNYGYTF	TGTGCCAGCCGGGGCGGGACTGATAACTATGGCTACACCTTC
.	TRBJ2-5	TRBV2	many	CASSWETATQETQYF	TGTGCCAGCAGTTGGGAGACAGCAACCCAAGAGACCCAGTACTTC
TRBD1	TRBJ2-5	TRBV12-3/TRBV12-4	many	CASSKGQAETQYF	TGTGCCAGCTCAAAGGGACAGGCAGAGACCCAGTACTTC
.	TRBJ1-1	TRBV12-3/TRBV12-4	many	CASSQIDGNTEAFF	TGTGCCAGCAGCCAGATAGACGGGAACACTGAAGCTTTCTTT
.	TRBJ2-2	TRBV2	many	CASSRTVNTGELFF	TGTGCCAGCAGTCGGACGGTGAACACCGGGGAGCTGTTTTTT
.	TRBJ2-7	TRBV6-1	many	CASRSLGQGSSYEQYF	TGTGCCAGCAGATCCCTCGGGCAGGGTAGCTCCTACGAGCAGTACTTC
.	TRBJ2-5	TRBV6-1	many	CASSELASLVETQYF	TGTGCCAGCAGTGAACTGGCTAGCTTGGTGGAGACCCAGTACTTC
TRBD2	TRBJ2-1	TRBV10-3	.	CAISPGLAGDNEQFF	TGTGCCATCAGCCCCGGACTAGCGGGGGACAATGAGCAGTTCTTC
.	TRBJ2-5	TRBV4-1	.	CASSQTGYQETQYF	TGCGCCAGCAGCCAGACGGGGTACCAAGAGACCCAGTACTTC
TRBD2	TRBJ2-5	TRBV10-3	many	CAISRLAGVQETQYF	TGTGCCATCAGCAGACTAGCGGGGGTTCAAGAGACCCAGTACTTC
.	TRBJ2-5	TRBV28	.	CASRLAGATQETQYF	TGTGCCAGCAGGTTGGCGGGGGCCACACAAGAGACCCAGTACTTC
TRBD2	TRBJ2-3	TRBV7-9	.	CASSSYASGTTDTQYF	TGTGCCAGCAGCTCCTACGCTAGCGGGACCACAGATACGCAGTATTTT
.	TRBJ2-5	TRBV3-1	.	CASSPAGTETQYF	TGTGCCAGCAGTCCCGCGGGTACGGAGACCCAGTACTTC
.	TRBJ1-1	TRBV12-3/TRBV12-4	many	CASSLGGREEAFF	TGTGCCAGCAGTTTGGGGGGGCGAGAGGAAGCTTTCTTT
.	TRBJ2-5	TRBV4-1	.	CASSQVRRGAGETQYF	TGCGCCAGCAGCCAAGTGCGACGGGGGGCCGGGGAGACCCAGTACTTC
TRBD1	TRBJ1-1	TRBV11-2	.	CASSPIQGDTGAFF	TGTGCCAGCAGCCCAATACAGGGGGACACTGGAGCTTTCTTT
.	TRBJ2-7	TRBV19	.	CASSIDGTDLYEQYF	TGTGCCAGTAGTATAGACGGGACGGACCTCTACGAGCAGTACTTC
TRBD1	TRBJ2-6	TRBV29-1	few	CSVPTGLIVSNVLTF	TGCAGCGTCCCGACAGGGTTGATCGTGTCCAACGTCCTGACTTTC
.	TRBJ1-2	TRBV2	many	CASSGEGQGYGYTF	TGTGCCAGCAGCGGGGAGGGGCAGGGCTATGGCTACACCTTC
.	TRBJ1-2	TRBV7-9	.	CASSAEEGSRDYGYTF	TGTGCCAGCAGCGCTGAAGAGGGATCGAGGGACTATGGCTACACCTTC
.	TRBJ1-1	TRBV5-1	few	CASSQGFGVNTEAFF	TGCGCCAGCAGCCAAGGATTTGGGGTGAACACTGAAGCTTTCTTT
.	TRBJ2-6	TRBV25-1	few	CASSDSRTAGANVLTF	TGTGCCAGCAGTGATTCCAGGACAGCTGGGGCCAACGTCCTGACTTTC
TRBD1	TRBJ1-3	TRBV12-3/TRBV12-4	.	CASSSVIGQGHSGNTIYF	TGTGCCAGCAGTTCGGTCATCGGACAGGGCCACTCTGGAAACACCATATATTTT
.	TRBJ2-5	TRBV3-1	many	CASSGDPDGTQYF	TGTGCCAGCAGCGGGGACCCCGACGGGACCCAGTACTTC
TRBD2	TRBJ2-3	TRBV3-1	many	CASSSTSGGSDTQYF	TGTGCCAGCAGCTCAACTAGCGGGGGGTCAGATACGCAGTATTTT
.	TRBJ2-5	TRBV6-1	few	CASRRWGAQETQYF	TGTGCCAGCAGACGCTGGGGGGCCCAAGAGACCCAGTACTTC
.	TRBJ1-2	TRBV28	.	CAISLSSAYGYTF	TGTGCCATCAGTTTATCGTCGGCGTATGGCTACACCTTC
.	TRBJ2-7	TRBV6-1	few	CATAYGSEQYF	TGTGCCACCGCTTATGGCTCCGAGCAGTACTTC
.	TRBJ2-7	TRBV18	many	CASSPGFTYEQYF	TGTGCCAGCTCACCAGGCTTTACCTACGAGCAGTACTTC
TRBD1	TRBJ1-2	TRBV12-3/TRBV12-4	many	CASSNDRAVGYTF	TGTGCCAGCAGTAACGACAGGGCCGTGGGCTACACCTTC
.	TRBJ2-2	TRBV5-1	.	CASSLHQGTNTGELFF	TGCGCCAGCAGCTTGCACCAGGGTACGAACACCGGGGAGCTGTTTTTT
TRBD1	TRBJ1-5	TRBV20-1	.	CSATTGARGYGNQPQHF	TGCAGTGCCACGACAGGGGCGAGGGGATATGGCAATCAGCCCCAGCATTTT
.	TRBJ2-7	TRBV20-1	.	CSATVVDKVRAAYEQYF	TGCAGTGCTACCGTTGTTGATAAGGTCAGGGCAGCCTACGAGCAGTACTTC
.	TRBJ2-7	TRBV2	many	CASKAHNRKRYEQYF	TGTGCCAGCAAAGCACACAATAGAAAGAGATACGAGCAGTACTTC
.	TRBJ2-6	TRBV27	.	CASSYGGANVLTF	TGTGCCAGTTCTTACGGTGGGGCCAACGTCCTGACTTTC
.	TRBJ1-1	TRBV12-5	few	CASASGADTEAFF	TGTGCTAGTGCCTCCGGGGCGGACACTGAAGCTTTCTTT
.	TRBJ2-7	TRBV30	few	CAWSPLGGPSYGYEQYF	TGTGCCTGGAGCCCACTTGGGGGCCCCTCCTACGGGTACGAGCAGTACTTC
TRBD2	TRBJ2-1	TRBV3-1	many	CASRQSGGVEQFF	TGTGCCAGCAGACAATCGGGGGGGGTCGAGCAGTTCTTC
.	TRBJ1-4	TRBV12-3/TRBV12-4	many	CASSRDATNEKLFF	TGTGCCAGCAGCAGGGACGCAACTAATGAAAAACTGTTTTTT